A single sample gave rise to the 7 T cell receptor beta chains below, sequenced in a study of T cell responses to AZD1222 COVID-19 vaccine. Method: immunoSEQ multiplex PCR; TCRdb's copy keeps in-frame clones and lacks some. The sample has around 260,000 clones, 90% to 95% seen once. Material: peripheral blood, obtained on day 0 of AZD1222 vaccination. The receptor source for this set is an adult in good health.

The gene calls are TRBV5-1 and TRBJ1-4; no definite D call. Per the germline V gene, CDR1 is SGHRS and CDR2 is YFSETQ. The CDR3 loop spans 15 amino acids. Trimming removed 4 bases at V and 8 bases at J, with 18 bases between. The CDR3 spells CASSPTSELREKLFF. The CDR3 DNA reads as TGCGCCAGCAGCCCGACGAGTGAGCTCCGGGAAAAACTGTTTTTT.

In DNA, the CDR3 is TGTGCCAGCAGTTACTCGCGGGGGCAAGTTGGCTACACCTTC. Translation gives CASSYSRGQVGYTF. The rearrangement uses TRBV6-5 and TRBJ1-2; a possible D gene is TRBD1 (6 bases). The CDR3 covers 14 residues. The germline V and J ends were trimmed by 0 bases and 7 bases, with 12 bases remaining between them. The germline CDR1 and CDR2 sequences are MNHEY and SVGAGI.

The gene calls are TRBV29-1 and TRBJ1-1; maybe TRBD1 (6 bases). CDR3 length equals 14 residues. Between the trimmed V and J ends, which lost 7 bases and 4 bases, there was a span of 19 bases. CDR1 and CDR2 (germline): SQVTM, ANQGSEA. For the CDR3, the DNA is TGCAGCGCTGAGGGGGGATGGGAACCCACTGAAGCTTTCTTT. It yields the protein CSAEGGWEPTEAFF.

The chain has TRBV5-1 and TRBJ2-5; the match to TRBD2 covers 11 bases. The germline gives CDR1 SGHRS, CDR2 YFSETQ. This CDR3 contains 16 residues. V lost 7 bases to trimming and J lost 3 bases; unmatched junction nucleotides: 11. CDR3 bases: TGCGCCAGCGGCACTGGGACTAGCGGCCACAAAGAGACCCAGTACTTC. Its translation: CASGTGTSGHKETQYF.

DNA of the CDR3: TGTGCCAGCAGCCCCCTAGACGAGCAGTACTTC. Translated, it gives CASSPLDEQYF. This chain links TRBV7-9 with TRBJ2-7; D call uncertain. The CDR3 length is 11 residues. The V and J ends lost 5 bases and 5 bases respectively, with 7 bases between them. Germline V CDR1 and CDR2: SEHNR, FQNEAQ (reference sequence).

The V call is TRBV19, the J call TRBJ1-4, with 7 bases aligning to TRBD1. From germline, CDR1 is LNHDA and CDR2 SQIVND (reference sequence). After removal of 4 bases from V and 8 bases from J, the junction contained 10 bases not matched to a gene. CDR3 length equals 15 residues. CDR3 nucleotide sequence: TGTGCCAGTAGTACCCCGGGCAGGGGGGAGGAAAAACTGTTTTTT. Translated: CASSTPGRGEEKLFF.

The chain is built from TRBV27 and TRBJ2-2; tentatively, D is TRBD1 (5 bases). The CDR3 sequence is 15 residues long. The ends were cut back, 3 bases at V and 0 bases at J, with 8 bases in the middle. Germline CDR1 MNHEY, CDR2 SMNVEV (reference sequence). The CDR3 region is CASSFRQTNTGELFF. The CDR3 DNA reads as TGTGCCAGCAGTTTTAGACAGACGAACACCGGGGAGCTGTTTTTT.